A selection of T cell receptor beta chains follows, all from one sample in a study of T cells expressing NK-cell markers. TCRdb re-analyzed the 5' RACE reads; it lists each CDR3 protein once, without DNA. The specimen's table records a few hundred thousand distinct CDR3 sequences. Sequencing was done on a sample of blood T cells: a sorted CD56 or NKG2C T cell subset, CD4+ or CD8+ T cells, or bulk PBMC T cells (not recorded which). The receptors come from a man aged 18 to 30 in good health. CDR3s include the opening cysteine and the closing phenylalanine or tryptophan. Fields, in order: V gene, J gene, CDR3 protein.

>TRBV20-1|TRBJ2-1
CSATVGAIGNEQFF
>TRBV19|TRBJ1-4
CASRSGTGHHEKLFF
>TRBV5-1|TRBJ2-3
CASARGSSTDTQYF
>TRBV2|TRBJ2-1
CASSGVGLGAGSEQFF
>TRBV29-1|TRBJ2-5
CSVWLGGGRVSGDRRGETQYF
>TRBV6-2/TRBV6-3|TRBJ2-1
CASSTRSGGNEQFF
>TRBV3-1|TRBJ2-2
CASKQAGGENTGELFF
>TRBV2|TRBJ2-2
CASKGLPANTGELFF
>TRBV6-5|TRBJ2-3
CASSSSGLSTDTQYF
>TRBV6-2/TRBV6-3|TRBJ2-3
CASSYTLAGGPVTQYF
>TRBV10-3|TRBJ2-1
CAIRDSSRDEQFF
>TRBV7-2|TRBJ1-4
CASSLFGRSTNEKLFF
>TRBV6-2/TRBV6-3|TRBJ2-1
CASRRILAGGYNEQFF
>TRBV5-1|TRBJ2-7
CASSLVSQGSIDEQYF
>TRBV20-1|TRBJ2-1
CSAPLTGTSYNEQFF
>TRBV12-3/TRBV12-4|TRBJ1-1
CASSLWYRLSWKTEAFF
>TRBV2|TRBJ2-1
CASSETGHDNEQFF
>TRBV18|TRBJ1-4
CASSLQGAAANEKLFF
>TRBV7-2|TRBJ2-5
CASSLGGATGTQYF
>TRBV15|TRBJ2-1
CATSRDQYRSDEQFF
>TRBV11-2|TRBJ1-1
CASSFSERANTEAFF
>TRBV20-1|TRBJ2-2
CSAARDGNTGELFF
>TRBV7-9|TRBJ2-1
CASSLGFKREGLDEQFF
>TRBV6-5|TRBJ2-2
CASSYSWETGELFF
>TRBV15|TRBJ2-1
CATSGRSGNRINEQFF
>TRBV20-1|TRBJ1-2
CSARWGGGYTF
>TRBV20-1|TRBJ1-1
CSARDGQKNTEAFF
>TRBV14|TRBJ2-1
CASSQEALGQFF
>TRBV6-5|TRBJ2-2
CASSYVQGLSGSGELFF
>TRBV19|TRBJ2-5
CASSRTGTYETQYF
>TRBV7-6|TRBJ2-1
CASSHRELAGTGEQFF
>TRBV20-1|TRBJ1-5
CSAARRGRNQPQHF
>TRBV29-1|TRBJ2-3
CSVGLAVVDTQYF